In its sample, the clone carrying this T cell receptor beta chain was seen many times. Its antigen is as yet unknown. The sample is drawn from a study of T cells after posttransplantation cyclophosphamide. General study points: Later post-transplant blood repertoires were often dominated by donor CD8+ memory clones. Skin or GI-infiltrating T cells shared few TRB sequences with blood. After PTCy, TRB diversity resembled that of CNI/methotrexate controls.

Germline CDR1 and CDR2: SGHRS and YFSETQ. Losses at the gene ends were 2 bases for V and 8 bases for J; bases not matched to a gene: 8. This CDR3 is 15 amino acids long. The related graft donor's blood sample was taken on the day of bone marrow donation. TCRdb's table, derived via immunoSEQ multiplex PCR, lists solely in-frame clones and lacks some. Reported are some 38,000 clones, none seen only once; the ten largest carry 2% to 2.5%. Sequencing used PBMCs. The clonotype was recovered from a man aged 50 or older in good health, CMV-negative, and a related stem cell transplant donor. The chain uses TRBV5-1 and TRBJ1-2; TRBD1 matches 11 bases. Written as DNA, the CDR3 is TGCGCCAGCAGCTTAACGACGGGACAGGGGGGAGGCTACACCTTC. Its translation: CASSLTTGQGGGYTF.